This T cell receptor (beta chain) was sequenced for a study of post-analysis software for immune sequencing data. The authors incorporated unique molecular identifiers into the TCR beta cDNA libraries. TCRdb analysed the PCR reads with MiXCR anew, one entry per CDR3 protein. Of about 770,000 distinct CDR3 sequences listed, roughly 46% are singletons. Sequencing input: blood. The TCR originated in a girl between 5 and 17 years old with multiple sclerosis.

The CDR3 sequence is CASSRLAGVHEQYF. CDR3 sequence (DNA): TGTGCCAGCAGTCGACTAGCGGGAGTTCATGAGCAGTACTTC. This sequence joins TRBV6-1 and TRBJ2-7, with 12 bases aligning to TRBD2. The CDR3 has 14 amino acids. The junction had 6 bases not matched to a gene; V was cut back by 5 bases and J by 7 bases. Germline V gene sequence: CDR1 MNHNS, CDR2 SASEGT.